This T cell receptor beta chain was captured by sequencing in a study of blood T cell repertoires in COVID-19. Study-level background: Spain, Italy and the United States supplied samples that represented acute and convalescent COVID-19.

Authors' processing steps: The assay estimated nucleated cells by amplifying reference gene primers. Assay used: immunoSEQ multiplex PCR; TCRdb lists only in-frame clones, some missing. V, J and clone size are taken as reported in that table, and D and trimming were inferred from the DNA itself. In the table there are about 150,000 clones, 65% to 80% of which are singletons. This clone is a singleton in its sample. The V gene lost 4 bases and the J gene lost 6 bases, with 8 bases spanning the gap. The CDR3 spans 12 residues. Sequencing was carried out using peripheral blood. V gene TRBV12-3 or TRBV12-4 combines with J gene TRBJ2-3; D is uncertain. The sequence was obtained from a man between 60 and 75 years old with acute or convalescent COVID-19. This chain's CDR3 is CASSSSIDTQYF. CDR3 DNA sequence: TGTGCCAGCAGTTCTTCTATCGATACGCAGTATTTT.